The sequence of this TCR beta chain was determined in a study of OX40 agonist ivuxolimab in advanced cancers. The table came from immunoSEQ multiplex PCR; TCRdb's copy has only in-frame clones and leaves some out. The data hold about 23,000 clones, with about 87% observed a single time. The source of this sequence is an adult with an advanced solid tumor such as melanoma, head and neck, liver or kidney cancer. The specimen was CD4+ or CD8+ T cells sorted from blood, collected in a trial of the OX40 agonist ivuxolimab.

Written as DNA, the CDR3 is TGTGCCAGCAGAACGGGGAGCTCCTACAATGAGCAGTTCTTC. This encodes CASRTGSSYNEQFF. This chain joins TRBV2 and TRBJ2-1; D may be TRBD2 (5 bases). The V end was cut by 6 bases, the J end by 0 bases, with 9 bases between. Germline values: CDR1 SNHLY, CDR2 FYNNEI. The CDR3 spans 14 residues.